This record concerns one TCR beta chain sequence. It lacks a known antigen. No much larger clonotype is one base removed from it; base qualities were not supplied. Ends trimmed: V by 0 bases, J by 1 base; bases unmatched to a gene: 9. The CDR3, from cysteine to phenylalanine, totals 18 residues. The kept DNA is CDR3 alone, 54 bases in frame from the first base. CDR1 and CDR2, looked up from the germline V gene, are SGHRS and YFSETQ. This specimen belongs to a study of shared clonotypes between healthy human individuals (TCRdb year 2020). Regarding the research as a whole: The cohort included a few men and a couple of women between 18 and 49 years of age. To estimate repertoire size and how much clonotype sharing occurs between individuals, the study deeply sequenced the blood TCR repertoires of five healthy adults. To increase sequencing depth and limit assay-specific biases, TCR repertoire library preparation and sequencing were carried out by different laboratories using diverse techniques. Leukapheresis yielded between about 0.9 and 8.9 billion PBMCs per donor.

The investigation overall reported the following: Pairwise subsampling led to the expectation that sequencing depth would affect the degree of clonotype sharing among donors. Because the study included a small number of donors, the genetic and exposure-history diversity represented was limited. Sampling was limited to blood, and TCR repertoires in tissue likely differ from TCR repertoires in blood.

Using the deep immunoSEQ assay, TCR CDR3 regions were amplified from genomic DNA by multiplex PCR. Genomic DNA extracted from each cell subset was distributed evenly over all wells of several immunoSEQ 96-well plates, and each plate served as one replicate. Each replicate PCR for unsorted PBMC received 250 to 300 ng genomic DNA, equal to about 30,000 T cell genomes. Unsorted PBMC genomic DNA was sequenced across ten immunoSEQ deep assay plates. Purified libraries were quantified with a Qubit 3.0 fluorometer, sized on a Bioanalyzer 2100, and re-quantified with the KAPA Library Quantification kit. Every immunoSEQ 96-well plate was sequenced on a dedicated single-read 150-cycle Illumina NextSeq 550 flow cell. Per the authors' processing: The immunoSEQ output contained only junctional sequences without quality scores, so filtering could not match that applied to full-length reads. Sequences were annotated with PyIR, a Python wrapper for IgBLAST v1.9, and V/J genes and CDR3 were assigned using IMGT germline references. Reads with weak V/J assignments (E-value above 1e-6), missing CDR3, stop codons, out-of-frame junctions, or ambiguous translated residues were removed. V3J clonotypes were defined as sequences sharing an identical inferred V gene, J gene, and CDR3 amino acid sequence. To compute the percentage overlap between repertoires, the number of shared unique clonotypes was divided by the size of the smaller repertoire. RTK rarefaction, the Chao1 estimator, and Recon v2.1 estimates of unobserved clonotypes were used to assess repertoire richness. This immuneACCESS table, as held by TCRdb, lists in-frame sequences with V and J called but not all clones. Of the missing ones, under half trace to an unresolved V gene in checked studies; the others have no known cause. That table is the source of V, J and clone size, and D and trimming were worked out from the DNA. For this sample there are roughly 490,000 clones; roughly 78% appear just once. More than 10% of the sample comes from the top ten.

Healthy HIV-negative adults with no recently reported acute infections or vaccinations were included as donors. All donors were Caucasian adults living in Nashville, Tennessee, USA. For unsorted samples, 90 million or so PBMCs were counted and genomic DNA was extracted with the QIAamp DNA Blood Mini kit. After blood collection by leukapheresis, PBMCs were isolated using Ficoll-Histopaque density gradient centrifugation and then cryopreserved in the vapor phase of liquid nitrogen. The V gene is TRBV5-1 and the J gene is TRBJ1-1; 10 bases in the junction line up with TRBD1. This TCR derives from a woman aged 40 to 49 in good health. Some clones in this sample may be carry-over from other donors' samples. Sequenced material: PBMCs. The CDR3 here reads CASSLGAGTGVRNTEAFF. The sequenced DNA: TGCGCCAGCAGCTTGGGGGCCGGGACAGGGGTTCGGAACACTGAAGCTTTCTTT. With all but the CDR3 taken from the reference TRBV5-1 and TRBJ1-1 genes, the full variable domain is: KAGVTQTPRYLIKTRGQQVTLSCSPISGHRSVSWYQQTPGQGLQFLFEYFSETQRNKGNFPGRFSGRQFSNSRSEMNVSTLELGDSALYLCASSLGAGTGVRNTEAFFGQGTRLTVV.